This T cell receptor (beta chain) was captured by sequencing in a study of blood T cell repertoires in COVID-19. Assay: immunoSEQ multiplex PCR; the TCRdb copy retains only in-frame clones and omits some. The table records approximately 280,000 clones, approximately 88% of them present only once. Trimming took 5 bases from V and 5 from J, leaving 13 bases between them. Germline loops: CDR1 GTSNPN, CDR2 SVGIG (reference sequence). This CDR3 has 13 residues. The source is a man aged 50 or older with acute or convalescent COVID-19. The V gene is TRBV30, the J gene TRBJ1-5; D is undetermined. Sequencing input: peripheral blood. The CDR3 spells CAWGFSRDQPQHF. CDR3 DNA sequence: TGTGCCTGGGGCTTTTCGAGGGATCAGCCCCAGCATTTT.